Below, 2 T cell receptor beta chains from the same sample are listed, as sequenced in a study of blood T cells in healthy people across ages. For the second PCR, which ran for roughly 6 to 11 cycles, a sample-barcoded 5' primer and a J-beta primer mix were used. In TCRdb, the 5' RACE reads were re-called with MiXCR into one record per CDR3 protein. The table includes fewer than 800,000 distinct CDR3 sequences, 32% detected once. Sequenced: blood. The origin of the receptors is a woman of 80 years or more in good health.

The chain couples TRBV30 to TRBJ1-2, with 9 bases fitting TRBD1. CDR3 length: 13 amino acids. V lost 7 bases, J lost 2 bases, and 5 bases stayed unmatched. Germline CDR1 reads GTSNPN; CDR2 reads SVGIG (reference sequence). The CDR3: CAFPTGGNYGYTF. CDR3 nucleotides: TGTGCCTTCCCGACAGGGGGGAACTATGGCTACACCTTC.

Many counts were recorded for this clonotype. The chain joins TRBV27 to TRBJ2-7, with D possibly matching TRBD1 (6 bases). The germline V and J ends were trimmed by 5 bases and 3 bases, with 17 bases remaining between them. The V gene's germline CDR1 is MNHEY and CDR2 SMNVEV (reference sequence). The CDR3 has 15 amino acids. DNA of the CDR3: TGTGCCAGCAGTGCCGGGACACACGGATTCTACGAGCAGTACTTC. Translation: CASSAGTHGFYEQYF.